The 14 T cell receptor beta chains in this list originate from one sample, sequenced in a study of cytomegalovirus exposure and HLA in healthy donors. Sequencing used immunoSEQ multiplex PCR; TCRdb keeps in-frame clones, though not all of them. In the table there are around 99,000 clones, 85% to 90% of which are singletons. The specimen was PBMCs. These receptor sequences come from a woman aged 18-29 years in good health and CMV-seronegative.

This clone showed up just a few times. The gene calls are TRBV19 and TRBJ1-1, with TRBD1 matching 7 bases. The CDR3 loop spans 16 amino acids. V was pared by 5 bases and J by 0 bases, with 9 bases of the junction left unmatched. In germline, CDR1 is LNHDA, CDR2 SQIVND (reference sequence). The CDR3 sequence is CASSAPGGYMNTEAFF. Written as DNA, the CDR3 is TGTGCCAGTAGTGCCCCAGGGGGATACATGAACACTGAAGCTTTCTTT. The whole variable domain, remainder taken from reference TRBV19 and TRBJ1-1, is DGGITQSPKYLFRKEGQNVTLSCEQNLNHDAMYWYRQDPGQGLRLIYYSQIVNDFQKGDIAEGYSVSREKKESFPLTVTSAQKNPTAFYLCASSAPGGYMNTEAFFGQGTRLTVV.

The V and J genes are TRBV7-2 and TRBJ2-5, with 7 bases that match TRBD1. Per the germline V gene, CDR1 is SGHTA and CDR2 is FQGNSA. Trimming cost V 3 bases and J 5 bases; bases outside gene matches: 6. This CDR3 comprises 14 residues. The CDR3 coding sequence is TGTGCCAGCAGCTTTAAGAGGGGGCGGGAGACCCAGTACTTC. This sequence encodes CASSFKRGRETQYF.

The rearrangement uses TRBV5-6 and TRBJ2-2, with TRBD2 as a possible D gene (6 bases). Per the germline V gene, CDR1 is SGHDT and CDR2 is YYEEEE. The V end was cut by 1 base, the J end by 2 bases, with 12 bases between. This CDR3 has 16 amino acids. The CDR3 DNA reads TGTGCCAGCAGCTTGTGGGCGGGGCATAACACCGGGGAGCTGTTTTTT. Encoded protein: CASSLWAGHNTGELFF.

The CDR3 region is CATRGGSDLDGYTF. CDR3 DNA sequence: TGTGCCACCCGAGGGGGCAGCGATCTAGATGGCTACACCTTC. The chain links TRBV19 to TRBJ1-2, with 7 bases identical to TRBD1. The J segment lost 6 bases and the V segment lost 10 bases, leaving 14 bases of the junction unmatched. CDR3 size: 14 residues. Germline assignment: CDR1 LNHDA and CDR2 SQIVND (reference sequence).

The rearrangement links TRBV5-1 to TRBJ1-2; D is unresolved. V lost 4 bases and J 6 bases, leaving 13 bases between the germline ends. This CDR3 is 13 amino acids long. Germline CDR1 and CDR2: SGHRS and YFSETQ. The CDR3 loop is CASSIDINNGYTF. The CDR3 region has the DNA TGCGCCAGCAGCATCGACATCAACAATGGCTACACCTTC.

The gene calls are TRBV19 and TRBJ1-2; TRBD1 matches at 10 bases. Losses at the gene ends were 6 bases for V and 3 bases for J; bases not matched to a gene: 10. The CDR3 has 16 amino acids. CDR1 and CDR2 from the germline V gene are LNHDA and SQIVND (reference sequence). In DNA, the CDR3 is TGTGCCAGTAGGAAGAGACAGGGGGCTCAGGACTATGGCTACACCTTC. Translation gives CASRKRQGAQDYGYTF. Together with reference TRBV19 and TRBJ1-2, the CDR3 gives the full variable domain: DGGITQSPKYLFRKEGQNVTLSCEQNLNHDAMYWYRQDPGQGLRLIYYSQIVNDFQKGDIAEGYSVSREKKESFPLTVTSAQKNPTAFYLCASRKRQGAQDYGYTFGSGTRLTVV.

The CDR3 reads CASTQLAGTYEQYF. The DNA of the CDR3 is TGTGCCAGCACCCAATTGGCGGGGACCTACGAGCAGTACTTC. The chain uses TRBV5-5 and TRBJ2-7, with a tentative D call TRBD2 (6 bases). Trimming left V 6 bases short and J 2 bases short, with 15 bases between. The CDR3 has 14 amino acids. The germline V gene encodes CDR1 SGHKS and CDR2 YYEKEE (reference sequence).

This chain connects TRBV4-3 to TRBJ1-2; 8 nucleotides match TRBD1. V was pared by 3 bases and J by 7 bases, with 4 bases of the junction left unmatched. The CDR3 consists of 13 residues. Germline loops: CDR1 LGHNA, CDR2 YSLEER. The CDR3 here is CASSQDRVGGYTF. Written as DNA, the CDR3 is TGCGCCAGCAGCCAGGACAGGGTGGGTGGCTACACCTTC.

The V and J genes are TRBV5-1 and TRBJ2-3, with D possibly TRBD2 on 5 matching bases. CDR1 SGHRS and CDR2 YFSETQ come from the germline V gene. CDR3 length equals 13 residues. The ends were cut back, 4 bases at V and 2 bases at J, with 8 bases in the middle. The CDR3: CASSVGVTDTQYF. The CDR3 DNA is TGCGCCAGCAGCGTGGGAGTCACAGATACGCAGTATTTT.

This clone appeared a single time. The chain is built from TRBV5-6 and TRBJ2-7; D may be TRBD1 (6 bases). V was trimmed by 4 bases and J by 2 bases, leaving 10 bases between them. This CDR3 has 13 residues. From germline, CDR1 is SGHDT and CDR2 YYEEEE. The CDR3 reads CASSPRDTYEQYF. The CDR3 DNA is TGTGCCAGCAGCCCACGGGACACCTACGAGCAGTACTTC.

The chain joins TRBV30 to TRBJ1-2; 8 bases line up with TRBD1. The CDR3 spans 13 residues. Germline V gene lookup returns CDR1 GTSNPN and CDR2 SVGIG (reference sequence). The ends lost 1 base at V and 7 bases at J; junction bases unmatched: 5. Written as DNA, the CDR3 is TGTGCCTGGAGTGAGGACAGGGTTGGTGGCTACACCTTC. This encodes CAWSEDRVGGYTF.

This rearrangement joins TRBV27 to TRBJ2-5, with TRBD2 identical over 8 bases. Unmatched junction bases numbered 11, after V lost 6 bases and J lost 5 bases. Germline V gene sequence: CDR1 MNHEY, CDR2 SMNVEV (reference sequence). The length of the CDR3 is 15 residues. CDR3 residues: CASSSLGGEQETQYF. As DNA, the CDR3 is TGTGCCAGCAGCTCCCTCGGGGGGGAGCAGGAGACCCAGTACTTC.

The chain joins TRBV5-4 to TRBJ1-6; TRBD1 agrees at 8 bases. The CDR3 loop spans 14 amino acids. The trim removed 4 bases at V and 10 bases at J, leaving 7 bases unmatched. Germline CDR1 is SGHNT and CDR2 is YYREEE (reference sequence). CDR3 sequence: CASSAGQGQSPLHF. The CDR3 DNA sequence: TGTGCCAGCAGCGCCGGACAGGGACAGTCACCCCTCCACTTT.

V is TRBV27 and J is TRBJ1-1; D is possibly TRBD1 (5 bases). The length of the CDR3 is 13 residues. V was trimmed by 3 bases and J by 1 base, leaving 6 bases between them. Germline V gene sequence: CDR1 MNHEY, CDR2 SMNVEV (reference sequence). CDR3 residues: CASSFTGNTEAFF. CDR3 bases: TGTGCCAGCAGTTTTACAGGGAACACTGAAGCTTTCTTT.